This TCR beta chain was observed in a study of blood T cell repertoires in COVID-19. Study summary: The study drew acute and convalescent COVID-19 samples from the United States, Italy and Spain.

Profiling relied on immunoSEQ multiplex PCR, and the TCRdb table lists in-frame clones only, not all of them. The data hold over 150,000 clones, with less than 85% observed a single time. CDR1 and CDR2 from the germline V gene are PRHDT and FYEKMQ (reference sequence). V gave up 8 bases and J gave up 6 bases; unmatched junction bases: 12. The CDR3 has 15 residues. This rearrangement joins TRBV13 to TRBJ1-1; 10 bases are shared with TRBD1. The source material was peripheral blood. The TCR originated in a human donor in a cohort sampled during active COVID-19. The CDR3 is CASGQTGQGTPEAFF. The DNA of the CDR3 is TGTGCCAGCGGGCAAACGGGACAGGGGACACCTGAAGCTTTCTTT.